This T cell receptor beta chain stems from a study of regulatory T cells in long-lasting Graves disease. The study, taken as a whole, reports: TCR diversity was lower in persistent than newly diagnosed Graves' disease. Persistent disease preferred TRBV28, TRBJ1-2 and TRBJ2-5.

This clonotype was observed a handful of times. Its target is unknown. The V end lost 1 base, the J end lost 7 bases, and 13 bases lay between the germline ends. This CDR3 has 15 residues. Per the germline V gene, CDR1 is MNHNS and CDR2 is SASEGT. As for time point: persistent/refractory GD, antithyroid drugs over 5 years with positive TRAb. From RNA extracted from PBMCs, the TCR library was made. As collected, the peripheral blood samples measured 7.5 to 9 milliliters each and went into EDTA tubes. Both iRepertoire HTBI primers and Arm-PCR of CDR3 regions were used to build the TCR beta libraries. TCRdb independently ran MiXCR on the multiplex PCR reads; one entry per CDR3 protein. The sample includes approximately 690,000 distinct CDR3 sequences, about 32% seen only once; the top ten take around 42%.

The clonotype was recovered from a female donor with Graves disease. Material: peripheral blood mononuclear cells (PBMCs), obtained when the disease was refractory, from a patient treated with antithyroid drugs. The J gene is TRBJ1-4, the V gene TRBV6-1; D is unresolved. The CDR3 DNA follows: TGTGCCAGCAGTGAAGATGGCAGAGGATTTGAAAAACTGTTTTTT. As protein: CASSEDGRGFEKLFF.